Each of the 21 T cell receptor beta chains below was sequenced from the same sample in a study of cytomegalovirus exposure and HLA in healthy donors. Use of 60 Vbeta and 13 Jbeta primers characterized the PCR. Clones were read by immunoSEQ multiplex PCR, and TCRdb kept only the in-frame ones, dropping some. The sample holds 95,000 to 150,000 clones; 15% to 17% are singletons and the top ten take 1.5% to 2%. Sequencing was performed on PBMCs. Receptors were obtained from a woman aged 18-29 years in good health and CMV-seronegative.

J is TRBJ1-2 and V is TRBV19, with 8 bases matching TRBD1. Trimming at V came to 5 bases and at J to 10 bases, leaving 6 bases not matched to a gene. CDR1 is LNHDA and CDR2 is SQIVND in the germline V gene (reference sequence). This CDR3 is built from 12 residues. The CDR3 region is CASSLGQEDYTF. CDR3 nucleotide sequence: TGTGCCAGTAGTTTGGGACAGGAGGACTACACCTTC.

This clone was counted a few times. V is TRBV10-2 and J is TRBJ2-7, with a weak D call TRBD1 (6 bases). The V end was cut by 6 bases, the J end by 5 bases, with 14 bases between. Germline V CDR1 and CDR2: WSHSY, SAAADI. This CDR3 comprises 13 residues. The CDR3 region is CASRDYRDHEQYF. As DNA, the CDR3 is TGCGCCAGCAGAGACTACAGGGACCACGAGCAGTACTTC.

This clone was found a few times. The chain has TRBV29-1 and TRBJ2-5, with 8 bases identical to TRBD2. This CDR3 has 11 amino acids. The J segment lost 5 bases and the V segment lost 5 bases, leaving 1 base of the junction unmatched. From germline, CDR1 is SQVTM and CDR2 ANQGSEA. The CDR3 spells CSVRGGETQYF. DNA for the CDR3: TGCAGCGTTCGGGGGGGGGAGACCCAGTACTTC. The variable domain in full, completed from reference TRBV29-1 and TRBJ2-5, reads SAVISQKPSRDICQRGTSLTIQCQVDSQVTMMFWYRQQPGQSLTLIATANQGSEATYESGFVIDKFPISRPNLTFSTLTVSNMSPEDSSIYLCSVRGGETQYFGPGTRLLVL.

The chain recombines TRBV7-3 with TRBJ2-7, with TRBD2 identical over 8 bases. Germline V gene lookup returns CDR1 SGHTA and CDR2 FQGTGA. This CDR3 has 14 residues. Trimming at V came to 1 base and at J to 5 bases, leaving 4 bases not matched to a gene. As DNA, the CDR3 is TGTGCCAGCAGCTTAATGGGGCGGGGGGACGAGCAGTACTTC. Amino acid sequence: CASSLMGRGDEQYF. The variable domain in full, with the rest retrieved from reference TRBV7-3 and TRBJ2-7, is GAGVSQTPSNKVTEKGKYVELRCDPISGHTALYWYRQSLGQGPEFLIYFQGTGAADDSGLPNDRFFAVRPEGSVSTLKIQRTERGDSAVYLCASSLMGRGDEQYFGPGTRLTVT.

This clone has only a few counts. A junction boundary mismatches the germline segment, possibly from a read error. The chain combines TRBV6-1 with TRBJ2-7, with TRBD1 matching 8 bases. The CDR3 totals 19 residues. Germline lookup yields CDR1 MNHNS and CDR2 SASEGT. The chain's CDR3 is CASSEALRAWAGGSHEQYF. CDR3 in DNA: TGTGCCAGCAGTGAAGCGCTTCGTGCTTGGGCAGGGGGCTCCCACGAGCAGTACTTC.

This clone was counted only a few times. The rearrangement links TRBV13 to TRBJ2-7; TRBD2 aligns across 10 bases. Germline loops: CDR1 PRHDT, CDR2 FYEKMQ (reference sequence). The V and J ends lost 7 bases and 2 bases, in that order; junction bases with no gene match: 11. CDR3 length: 16 amino acids. The CDR3 DNA follows: TGTGCCAGCACCTCAGCCCGGACTAGCGGCCCCTACGAGCAGTACTTC. Translating gives CASTSARTSGPYEQYF. Using reference TRBV13 and TRBJ2-7 for the parts outside the CDR3, the full variable domain is AAGVIQSPRHLIKEKRETATLKCYPIPRHDTVYWYQQGPGQDPQFLISFYEKMQSDKGSIPDRFSAQQFSDYHSELNMSSLELGDSALYFCASTSARTSGPYEQYFGPGTRLTVT.

This clone has a handful of counts. This chain connects TRBV7-3 to TRBJ2-1; TRBD2 agrees at 8 bases. Germline trimming cut 5 bases from V and 7 bases from J; bases unmatched to any gene: 10. Germline CDR1 SGHTA, CDR2 FQGTGA. The length of the CDR3 is 15 residues. The CDR3 nucleotides read TGTGCCAGCAGCCTCTGGGCGGGAGGAGGGAATGAGCAGTTCTTC. This translates into CASSLWAGGGNEQFF.

The genes are TRBV7-9 and TRBJ2-2, with a weak D call TRBD2 (6 bases). The germline CDR1 and CDR2 sequences are SEHNR and FQNEAQ (reference sequence). This CDR3 spans 16 amino acids. Trimming stripped 4 bases from V and 5 bases from J, with 17 bases between. The DNA for the CDR3 is TGTGCCAGCAGCTCCAGTGGGGGGAGAGGTACCGGGGAGCTGTTTTTT. As protein: CASSSSGGRGTGELFF.

This chain uses TRBV13 with TRBJ2-3, with D maybe TRBD2 (6 bases). Germline V gene data show CDR1 as PRHDT and CDR2 as FYEKMQ (reference sequence). The CDR3 extends over 14 amino acids. Trimming took 2 bases from V and 7 from J, leaving 13 bases between them. In DNA form, the CDR3 reads TGTGCCAGCAGCTTAATTGGGGCGGGGTATACGCAGTATTTT. Amino acid sequence: CASSLIGAGYTQYF.

The chain is built from TRBV27 and TRBJ2-7, with TRBD1 matching over 7 bases. Germline loops: CDR1 MNHEY, CDR2 SMNVEV (reference sequence). This CDR3 has 17 amino acids. The J segment lost 3 bases and the V segment lost 4 bases, leaving 15 bases of the junction unmatched. CDR3 coding DNA: TGTGCCAGCAGTTCGATTCATACGGGACAGCAAAGCTACGAGCAGTACTTC. Translation gives CASSSIHTGQQSYEQYF.

This clone was found a few times. J is TRBJ1-2 and V is TRBV2; a possible D gene is TRBD1 (5 bases). The CDR3 contains 16 residues. CDR1 is SNHLY, CDR2 FYNNEI, per germline. Trimming took off 3 bases at V and 3 bases at J, with 17 bases between the two ends. The CDR3 loop reads CASSDNRFPFDYGYTF. The CDR3 bases are TGTGCCAGCAGTGATAACAGGTTCCCTTTTGACTATGGCTACACCTTC. Complete variable domain (other parts from reference TRBV2 and TRBJ1-2): EPEVTQTPSHQVTQMGQEVILRCVPISNHLYFYWYRQILGQKVEFLVSFYNNEISEKSEIFDDQFSVERPDGSNFTLKIRSTKLEDSAMYFCASSDNRFPFDYGYTFGSGTRLTVV.

This chain links TRBV19 with TRBJ1-5; possible D gene TRBD1, 5 bases. V gave up 4 bases and J gave up 2 bases, with 9 bases separating them. The CDR3 length is 14 residues. Germline CDR1 reads LNHDA; CDR2 reads SQIVND (reference sequence). The CDR3 region is CASSRGVGNQPQHF. CDR3 DNA sequence: TGTGCCAGTAGTAGGGGCGTGGGCAATCAGCCCCAGCATTTT.

The rearrangement links TRBV28 to TRBJ1-5; tentative D call: TRBD1 (6 bases). V lost 5 bases to trimming and J lost 0 bases, with 11 bases between them. Germline lookup yields CDR1 MDHEN and CDR2 SYDVKM. There are 15 residues in the CDR3. In DNA, the CDR3 is TGTGCCAGCAGTCGACACAGGGATAGCAATCAGCCCCAGCATTTT. It encodes CASSRHRDSNQPQHF.

This chain links TRBV5-4 with TRBJ2-7, with a possible D match to TRBD2 (7 bases). With 0 bases removed from V and 0 bases from J, the gap between germline ends came to 10 bases. The CDR3 length is 15 residues. Germline CDR1 and CDR2: SGHNT and YYREEE (reference sequence). CDR3 nucleotides: TGTGCCAGCAGCTTGGGGGGGGGCATCTCCTACGAGCAGTACTTC. It translates to CASSLGGGISYEQYF. Based on the CDR3 plus reference TRBV5-4 and TRBJ2-7, the full variable domain is ETGVTQSPTHLIKTRGQQVTLRCSSQSGHNTVSWYQQALGQGPQFIFQYYREEENGRGNFPPRFSGLQFPNYSSELNVNALELDDSALYLCASSLGGGISYEQYFGPGTRLTVT.

Many counts were recorded for this clone. The rearrangement uses TRBV5-1 and TRBJ1-1; D is ambiguous. Germline CDR1 SGHRS, CDR2 YFSETQ. Trimming shortened V by 0 bases and J by 1 base, and 7 bases separated the two germline ends. There are 14 residues in the CDR3. In DNA form, the CDR3 reads TGCGCCAGCAGCTTGGTCCCCTCGAACACTGAAGCTTTCTTT. Protein product: CASSLVPSNTEAFF.

This sequence joins TRBV19 and TRBJ2-2, with 8 bases that match TRBD2. V was pared by 7 bases and J by 0 bases, with 4 bases of the junction left unmatched. This CDR3 is built from 15 residues. Germline V gene sequence: CDR1 LNHDA, CDR2 SQIVND (reference sequence). The CDR3 bases are TGTGCCAGTACCCTTAGCGGGGCGAACACCGGGGAGCTGTTTTTT. It codes for CASTLSGANTGELFF.

The chain combines TRBV5-6 with TRBJ2-7; 9 positions agree with TRBD1. Germline trimming cut 1 base from V and 0 bases from J; bases unmatched to any gene: 5. Per germline, CDR1 SGHDT and CDR2 YYEEEE. The CDR3 has 16 amino acids. The CDR3 DNA sequence: TGTGCCAGCAGCTTGTGGACAGGGGCCCTCTCCTACGAGCAGTACTTC. Its translation: CASSLWTGALSYEQYF. Based on the CDR3 plus reference TRBV5-6 and TRBJ2-7, the full variable domain is DAGVTQSPTHLIKTRGQQVTLRCSPKSGHDTVSWYQQALGQGPQFIFQYYEEEERQRGNFPDRFSGHQFPNYSSELNVNALLLGDSALYLCASSLWTGALSYEQYFGPGTRLTVT.

This clone was counted only a few times. The V gene is TRBV2, the J gene TRBJ2-1; 11 nucleotides line up with TRBD2. The CDR3 runs to 13 residues. Germline CDR1 reads SNHLY; CDR2 reads FYNNEI. The V and J ends lost 10 bases and 7 bases, in that order; junction bases with no gene match: 6. The CDR3 region has the DNA TGTGCCACCATAGCGGGGGGGATGAATGAGCAGTTCTTC. Translated: CATIAGGMNEQFF.

This chain uses TRBV30 with TRBJ2-7; 10 bases are shared with TRBD2. The CDR3 covers 13 residues. Germline V CDR1 and CDR2: GTSNPN, SVGIG (reference sequence). Losses at the gene ends were 2 bases for V and 5 bases for J; bases not matched to a gene: 3. As DNA, the CDR3 is TGTGCCTGGAGTACGGGGACTAGCGACGAGCAGTACTTC. This encodes CAWSTGTSDEQYF.

The V and J genes are TRBV19 and TRBJ1-1; tentative D call: TRBD1 (5 bases). Germline V gene sequence: CDR1 LNHDA, CDR2 SQIVND (reference sequence). This CDR3 region has 15 residues. Trimming pared 8 bases from V and 0 bases from J, leaving 16 bases between. This chain's CDR3 is CASGAGISMNTEAFF. DNA for the CDR3: TGTGCCAGTGGAGCAGGGATCTCCATGAACACTGAAGCTTTCTTT.

J is TRBJ2-1 and V is TRBV7-3; TRBD2 matches at 14 bases. Germline assignment: CDR1 SGHTA and CDR2 FQGTGA. This CDR3 comprises 15 residues. The trim removed 5 bases at V and 7 bases at J, leaving 4 bases unmatched. The CDR3 DNA is TGTGCCAGCAGCCAGGGACTAGCGGGAGCAAATGAGCAGTTCTTC. It translates to CASSQGLAGANEQFF.